The 26 T cell receptor beta chains below come from one sample, sequenced in a study of blood T cell repertoires in COVID-19. Generated by immunoSEQ multiplex PCR, the TCRdb table keeps only in-frame clones and is missing some. The profile covers a few hundred thousand clones, with approximately 87% appearing a single time and about 9.4% taken by the ten largest. The sample comprised PBMCs or T cells enriched from blood (not recorded which). Source of these receptors: a woman between 50 and 59 years old who had recovered from COVID-19.

V is TRBV21-1 and J is TRBJ1-6. TRBV21-1 is a pseudogene locus. This CDR3 is built from 11 residues. The CDR3 bases are TGTGCCAGCAGCCTAAATTCACCCCTCCACTTT. Its translation: CASSLNSPLHF.

V is TRBV12-3 or TRBV12-4 and J is TRBJ1-1; a possible D gene is TRBD1 (5 bases). This CDR3 region has 13 residues. V was trimmed by 8 bases and J by 7 bases, leaving 17 bases between them. CDR3 loop: CASWLLGPGEAFF. The CDR3 DNA reads as TGTGCCAGCTGGCTACTGGGGCCAGGTGAAGCTTTCTTT.

This clone was seen a few times. This chain uses TRBV5-5 with TRBJ2-1, with 9 nucleotides matching TRBD1. V was clipped by 7 bases and J by 6 bases; unmatched bases: 11. This CDR3 is 15 amino acids long. Germline V lookup: CDR1 SGHKS, CDR2 YYEKEE (reference sequence). The DNA for the CDR3 is TGTGCCAGCGGGGACAGGGAGAGGGGCTCCAATGAGCAGTTCTTC. Its protein product is CASGDRERGSNEQFF.

This clone was picked up a small number of times. This chain links TRBV9 with TRBJ1-1; a weak D match, TRBD1 (6 bases). V was trimmed by 4 bases and J by 2 bases, leaving 9 bases between them. The germline gives CDR1 SGDLS, CDR2 YYNGEE. This CDR3 has 13 residues. The DNA of the CDR3 is TGTGCCAGCAGCCCGACAGGCAACACTGAAGCTTTCTTT. Translating it yields CASSPTGNTEAFF.

The J gene is TRBJ1-1, the V gene TRBV19; D not certain. The CDR3 has 15 residues. Trimming took off 4 bases at V and 1 base at J, with 13 bases between the two ends. In germline, CDR1 is LNHDA, CDR2 SQIVND (reference sequence). CDR3 in amino acids: CASSTPDRTNTEAFF. As DNA, the CDR3 is TGTGCCAGTAGTACTCCCGATAGAACGAACACTGAAGCTTTCTTT.

The chain uses TRBV5-6 and TRBJ1-4, with 7 nucleotides matching TRBD1. Trimming cost V 2 bases and J 8 bases; bases outside gene matches: 15. Germline V CDR1 and CDR2: SGHDT, YYEEEE. CDR3 length: 17 residues. The CDR3 protein is CASSFPHPTGVGEKLFF. CDR3 nucleotides: TGTGCCAGCAGCTTCCCACACCCAACAGGGGTAGGGGAAAAACTGTTTTTT.

This rearrangement joins TRBV30 to TRBJ2-2; D is uncertain. This CDR3 has 13 residues. The germline V gene has CDR1 GTSNPN and CDR2 SVGIG (reference sequence). With 4 bases removed from V and 6 bases from J, the gap between germline ends came to 12 bases. CDR3 residues: CAWTLGLSGELFF. The CDR3 nucleotides read TGTGCCTGGACCCTAGGTTTATCCGGGGAGCTGTTTTTT.

The chain recombines TRBV6-1 with TRBJ2-7; 9 nucleotides line up with TRBD1. CDR3 length: 12 residues. The germline gives CDR1 MNHNS, CDR2 SASEGT. Trimming cost V 1 base and J 13 bases; bases outside gene matches: 5. CDR3 residues: CASSEVRGQGYF. For the CDR3, the DNA is TGTGCCAGCAGTGAAGTTAGGGGACAGGGATACTTC.

The J gene is TRBJ2-6, the V gene TRBV5-1, with TRBD1 matching 10 bases. Germline V gene lookup returns CDR1 SGHRS and CDR2 YFSETQ. V lost 4 bases to trimming and J lost 0 bases; unmatched junction nucleotides: 4. The length of the CDR3 is 17 residues. CDR3 sequence (DNA): TGCGCCAGCAGCCCCGGGACAGGGGTCTCTGGGGCCAACGTCCTGACTTTC. It specifies CASSPGTGVSGANVLTF.

The rearrangement joins TRBV6-1 to TRBJ2-3, with 8 bases identical to TRBD2. This CDR3 is 15 amino acids long. Germline values: CDR1 MNHNS, CDR2 SASEGT. The junction had 4 bases not matched to a gene; V was cut back by 2 bases and J by 3 bases. The chain's CDR3 is CASSEIRGGTDTQYF. CDR3 DNA sequence: TGTGCCAGCAGTGAAATTCGGGGGGGTACAGATACGCAGTATTTT.

V usage is TRBV27 and J usage is TRBJ2-2; TRBD2 might be the D (6 bases). The V gene's germline CDR1 is MNHEY and CDR2 SMNVEV (reference sequence). The CDR3 covers 16 residues. V was trimmed by 5 bases and J by 0 bases, leaving 13 bases between them. CDR3 sequence (DNA): TGTGCCAGCAGTGCGACCGGAGGGACGAACACCGGGGAGCTGTTTTTT. Translation: CASSATGGTNTGELFF.

This clone was counted between two and nine times. The V call is TRBV27, the J call TRBJ1-3; possibly TRBD1 for D (5 bases). Trimming took off 7 bases at V and 2 bases at J, with 18 bases between the two ends. This CDR3 has 16 residues. Germline CDR1 reads MNHEY; CDR2 reads SMNVEV (reference sequence). CDR3 loop: CASTTPSRVPGNTIYF. The CDR3 DNA reads as TGTGCCAGCACCACACCCTCCAGGGTACCTGGAAACACCATATATTTT.

The CDR3 protein is CASQQGGPYEQYF. DNA of the CDR3: TGTGCCAGCCAACAGGGTGGGCCCTACGAGCAGTACTTC. This rearrangement joins TRBV2 to TRBJ2-7; TRBD1 might be the D (6 bases). Germline V CDR1 and CDR2: SNHLY, FYNNEI. CDR3 length: 13 residues. The V end was cut by 8 bases, the J end by 2 bases, with 13 bases between. Complete variable domain (other parts from reference TRBV2 and TRBJ2-7): EPEVTQTPSHQVTQMGQEVILRCVPISNHLYFYWYRQILGQKVEFLVSFYNNEISEKSEIFDDQFSVERPDGSNFTLKIRSTKLEDSAMYFCASQQGGPYEQYFGPGTRLTVT.

The genes are TRBV4-2 and TRBJ1-3; no clear D gene. Deletions cut 3 bases from V and 4 bases from J, with 16 bases between. The CDR3 spans 16 residues. Germline assignment: CDR1 LGHNA and CDR2 YNFKEQ. The CDR3 DNA reads as TGTGCCAGCAGCCACCTTTCGAGGGTGCCGGGAAACACCATATATTTT. Amino acids: CASSHLSRVPGNTIYF.

The chain couples TRBV6-5 to TRBJ1-4; D is possibly TRBD1 (6 bases). From germline, CDR1 is MNHEY and CDR2 SVGAGI. The CDR3 length is 15 residues. V lost 2 bases to trimming and J lost 3 bases, with 10 bases between them. CDR3 protein: CASSYSGTPNEKLFF. The CDR3 DNA reads as TGTGCCAGCAGTTACAGCGGGACACCTAATGAAAAACTGTTTTTT.

V and J are TRBV4-1 and TRBJ1-4; 7 bases agree with TRBD1. Germline V gene sequence: CDR1 MGHRA, CDR2 YSYEKL. This CDR3 region has 17 residues. J was trimmed by 5 bases and V by 1 base; bases with no gene match: 10. The CDR3, as DNA: TGCGCCAGCAGCCAAGGGGGTGGGACAGCAAAAAATGAAAAACTGTTTTTT. This translates into CASSQGGGTAKNEKLFF.

This rearrangement joins TRBV27 to TRBJ1-6; D is uncertain. The germline CDR1 and CDR2 sequences are MNHEY and SMNVEV (reference sequence). The V end was cut by 1 base, the J end by 7 bases, with 11 bases between. This CDR3 is built from 15 residues. The CDR3 loop is CASSLLPGENSPLHF. The CDR3 nucleotides are TGTGCCAGCAGTTTATTGCCGGGAGAGAATTCACCCCTCCACTTT.

The chain employs TRBV6-4 and TRBJ2-5, with 7 bases that match TRBD2. J was trimmed by 5 bases and V by 4 bases; bases with no gene match: 10. The CDR3 loop spans 15 amino acids. The germline V gene encodes CDR1 MRHNA and CDR2 SNTAGT. CDR3 nucleotide sequence: TGTGCCAGCAGTGCCCCTACAAGGGAGGGGGAGACCCAGTACTTC. Its protein product is CASSAPTREGETQYF.

The V call is TRBV9, the J call TRBJ2-5; D is undetermined. CDR1 SGDLS and CDR2 YYNGEE come from the germline V gene. This CDR3 has 14 amino acids. Trimming left V 4 bases short and J 7 bases short, with 17 bases between. The CDR3 reads CASSPTGEVGTQYF. CDR3 DNA sequence: TGTGCCAGCAGCCCTACGGGTGAGGTAGGGACCCAGTACTTC. Filled out from reference TRBV9 and TRBJ2-5, the complete variable domain reads DSGVTQTPKHLITATGQRVTLRCSPRSGDLSVYWYQQSLDQGLQFLIQYYNGEERAKGNILERFSAQQFPDLHSELNLSSLELGDSALYFCASSPTGEVGTQYFGPGTRLLVL.

CDR3 protein: CASSYGRGSHEQYF. In DNA, the CDR3 is TGTGCCAGCAGTTACGGCAGGGGAAGCCACGAGCAGTACTTC. The V and J genes are TRBV6-5 and TRBJ2-7, with D possibly TRBD1 on 6 matching bases. From germline, CDR1 is MNHEY and CDR2 SVGAGI. The germline V and J ends were trimmed by 2 bases and 5 bases, with 13 bases remaining between them. The CDR3 extends over 14 amino acids.

The gene calls are TRBV7-2 and TRBJ1-2; unclear D gene. There are 14 residues in the CDR3. With 1 base removed from V and 4 bases from J, the gap between germline ends came to 10 bases. Germline values: CDR1 SGHTA, CDR2 FQGNSA. CDR3 amino acids: CASSLVATSYGYTF. The CDR3 nucleotides read TGTGCCAGCAGCTTAGTGGCGACATCCTATGGCTACACCTTC.

V is TRBV5-1 and J is TRBJ1-5, with 7 bases aligning to TRBD1. Germline lookup yields CDR1 SGHRS and CDR2 YFSETQ. This CDR3 spans 15 amino acids. The J segment lost 4 bases and the V segment lost 3 bases, leaving 7 bases of the junction unmatched. The chain's CDR3 is CASSSGGGLNQPQHF. The DNA for the CDR3 is TGCGCCAGCAGCTCGGGAGGGGGCCTAAATCAGCCCCAGCATTTT.

CDR3 loop: CASIPPGKKNTEAFF. CDR3 nucleotides: TGTGCCAGTATTCCTCCGGGAAAAAAGAACACTGAAGCTTTCTTT. The gene calls are TRBV19 and TRBJ1-1; no clear D gene. The CDR3 has 15 residues. Germline-derived CDR1 and CDR2 are LNHDA and SQIVND (reference sequence). Trimming cost V 7 bases and J 1 base, with 16 bases left between them.

The chain carries TRBV28 and TRBJ1-4; unclear D gene. This CDR3 is 15 amino acids long. V lost 2 bases, J lost 5 bases, and 12 bases lay in between. CDR1 and CDR2 from the germline V gene are MDHEN and SYDVKM. The CDR3 is CASSLQEGQNEKLFF. CDR3 DNA: TGTGCCAGCAGTTTACAAGAGGGCCAGAATGAAAAACTGTTTTTT.

The chain recombines TRBV5-1 with TRBJ1-5; D is unresolved. CDR1 is SGHRS, CDR2 YFSETQ, per germline. V shed 0 bases and J shed 1 base, with 2 bases lying between them. The CDR3 totals 13 residues. The CDR3 is CASSLVSNQPQHF. Here the CDR3 DNA reads TGCGCCAGCAGCTTGGTAAGCAATCAGCCCCAGCATTTT. The variable domain in full, with the rest retrieved from reference TRBV5-1 and TRBJ1-5, is KAGVTQTPRYLIKTRGQQVTLSCSPISGHRSVSWYQQTPGQGLQFLFEYFSETQRNKGNFPGRFSGRQFSNSRSEMNVSTLELGDSALYLCASSLVSNQPQHFGDGTRLSIL.

The chain has TRBV6-2 or TRBV6-3 and TRBJ1-2; 8 bases agree with TRBD1. V was pared by 6 bases and J by 2 bases, with 17 bases of the junction left unmatched. Germline V gene sequence: CDR1 MNHEY, CDR2 SVGEGT. CDR3 length: 18 residues. The chain's CDR3 is CASSEYSGGRPVNYGYTF. Here the CDR3 DNA reads TGTGCCAGCAGCGAGTACTCAGGGGGCCGGCCTGTGAACTATGGCTACACCTTC.